The 32 T cell receptor beta chains listed next were all sequenced from one sample in a study of Ad26.COV2.S vaccination and SARS-CoV-2 variants. Sequencing used immunoSEQ multiplex PCR; TCRdb keeps in-frame clones, though not all of them. The data hold just over 350,000 clones, with more than 75% observed a single time. The treatment was: about 20 received Ad26.COV2.S at low or high dose, single or two shots; about 5 received placebo; per-sample allocation not given. The samples date from day 63 after the first vaccine or placebo injection. Sequenced material: peripheral blood, taken in a trial of Ad26.COV2.S vaccine versus placebo. Source of these receptors: a person aged 18-65 years who received the Ad26.COV2.S COVID-19 vaccine or a placebo.

The chain joins TRBV6-2 or TRBV6-3 to TRBJ2-2; 7 bases map to TRBD1. J lost 6 bases, V lost 2 bases, and 3 bases had no gene match. This CDR3 has 14 amino acids. Germline V gene data show CDR1 as MNHEY and CDR2 as SVGEGT. CDR3 in amino acids: CASSYIQGAGELFF. The CDR3 DNA sequence: TGTGCCAGCAGTTACATTCAGGGGGCCGGGGAGCTGTTTTTT.

This chain joins TRBV6-6 and TRBJ2-5; 7 nucleotides agree with TRBD1. CDR3 length: 15 residues. The V gene's germline CDR1 is MNHNY and CDR2 SVGAGI (reference sequence). Trimming took 2 bases from V and 5 from J; bases not matched to a gene: 8. CDR3 loop: CASSYQGQNRETQYF. As DNA, the CDR3 is TGTGCCAGCAGTTACCAGGGACAGAACCGGGAGACCCAGTACTTC.

The chain carries TRBV4-1 and TRBJ2-2, with D hard to call. CDR1 is MGHRA, CDR2 YSYEKL, per germline. The CDR3 is 17 residues long. The germline V and J ends were trimmed by 4 bases and 4 bases, with 19 bases remaining between them. The CDR3 DNA sequence: TGCGCCAGCAGCCCGAATGGATGGGATTTGAGCACCGGGGAGCTGTTTTTT. Translation: CASSPNGWDLSTGELFF.

The chain has TRBV27 and TRBJ2-1; 10 bases agree with TRBD2. Per the germline V gene, CDR1 is MNHEY and CDR2 is SMNVEV (reference sequence). The V segment lost 1 base and the J segment 5 bases; nucleotides outside the gene matches: 8. This CDR3 comprises 17 residues. The CDR3 region has the DNA TGTGCCAGCAGTTTATTCCCTAGCGGGAGTAGTGACAATGAGCAGTTCTTC. Translated, it gives CASSLFPSGSSDNEQFF.

The chain links TRBV9 to TRBJ2-7; 7 nucleotides line up with TRBD2. J gave up 6 bases and V 4 bases, and 7 bases lay outside the gene matches. Germline lookup yields CDR1 SGDLS and CDR2 YYNGEE. The CDR3 extends over 13 amino acids. The CDR3 is CASSLGPGGEQYF. The CDR3 DNA reads as TGTGCCAGCAGCCTTGGACCGGGGGGCGAGCAGTACTTC.

A word on this clone: Other DNA sequences from this sample encode an identical CDR3 as well. This chain connects TRBV28 to TRBJ1-2; a possible D gene is TRBD1 (5 bases). The V end was cut by 5 bases, the J end by 7 bases, with 14 bases between. Germline lookup yields CDR1 MDHEN and CDR2 SYDVKM. The CDR3 has 13 amino acids. CDR3 bases: TGTGCCAGCAGTCTAGGGCAGGGAGGTGGCTACACCTTC. This codes for CASSLGQGGGYTF.

A few counts support this clone. This chain links TRBV30 with TRBJ1-6; 7 positions match TRBD1. This CDR3 contains 15 residues. Germline trimming cut 2 bases from V and 9 bases from J; bases unmatched to any gene: 10. Germline V lookup: CDR1 GTSNPN, CDR2 SVGIG (reference sequence). As DNA, the CDR3 is TGTGCCTGGAGTTACGCCGGGACAGCAGTTTCACCCCTCCACTTT. Its protein is CAWSYAGTAVSPLHF.

This chain joins TRBV2 and TRBJ2-7; TRBD1 matches at 11 bases. Germline loops: CDR1 SNHLY, CDR2 FYNNEI. The CDR3 is made up of 15 amino acids. The V and J ends lost 6 bases and 4 bases, in that order; junction bases with no gene match: 8. The DNA for the CDR3 is TGTGCCAGCAGATTTTCCGGGACAGGGGGGTACGAGCAGTACTTC. Its protein product is CASRFSGTGGYEQYF.

The CDR3 DNA follows: TGTGCCAGTAGAAAACATAGCGGATCCACAGATACGCAGTATTTT. Translated, it gives CASRKHSGSTDTQYF. The chain uses TRBV19 and TRBJ2-3, with D tentatively TRBD2 (6 bases). CDR1 and CDR2 (germline): LNHDA, SQIVND (reference sequence). This CDR3 spans 15 amino acids. The V end lost 6 bases, the J end lost 2 bases, and 15 bases lay between the germline ends.

The rearrangement joins TRBV5-4 to TRBJ1-6; 7 nucleotides match TRBD1. J gave up 0 bases and V 4 bases, and 7 bases lay outside the gene matches. CDR1 is SGHNT and CDR2 is YYREEE in the germline V gene (reference sequence). This CDR3 comprises 17 residues. CDR3 bases: TGTGCCAGCAGCCCGGGACAGTCTAGCTCCTATAATTCACCCCTCCACTTT. Its protein is CASSPGQSSSYNSPLHF.

The rearrangement uses TRBV4-1 and TRBJ2-7; 7 nucleotides align to TRBD1. J gave up 4 bases and V 5 bases, and 5 bases lay outside the gene matches. CDR1 and CDR2 from the germline V gene are MGHRA and YSYEKL. The CDR3 is 13 amino acids. The CDR3 loop is CASSFGQEYEQYF. CDR3 DNA: TGCGCCAGCAGCTTTGGACAGGAGTACGAGCAGTACTTC.

The rearrangement links TRBV3-1 (or the pseudogene TRBV3-2) to TRBJ1-2, with D uncertain. Germline values: CDR1 LGHDT, CDR2 YNNKEL (reference sequence). CDR3 length equals 14 residues. Between the trimmed V and J ends, which lost 3 bases and 3 bases, there was a span of 11 bases. The DNA for the CDR3 is TGTGCCAGCAGCCAGCGGGTGGAAGACTATGGCTACACCTTC. Translation gives CASSQRVEDYGYTF.

V is TRBV5-1 and J is TRBJ2-1; D possibly corresponds to TRBD2 (5 bases). Trimming stripped 7 bases from V and 6 bases from J, with 14 bases between. Per the germline V gene, CDR1 is SGHRS and CDR2 is YFSETQ. There are 13 residues in the CDR3. Here the CDR3 DNA reads TGCGCCAGCGCCCCTCAGACTACCAATGAGCAGTTCTTC. Amino acid sequence: CASAPQTTNEQFF.

The chain couples TRBV25-1 to TRBJ1-3; no definite D call. Germline loops: CDR1 MGHDK, CDR2 SYGVNS. The CDR3 has 12 residues. The ends were cut back, 10 bases at V and 0 bases at J, with 7 bases in the middle. As DNA, the CDR3 is TGTGCCACGGACGGCTCTGGAAACACCATATATTTT. This codes for CATDGSGNTIYF. Complete variable domain (other parts from reference TRBV25-1 and TRBJ1-3): EADIYQTPRYLVIGTGKKITLECSQTMGHDKMYWYQQDPGMELHLIHYSYGVNSTEKGDLSSESTVSRIRTEHFPLTLESARPSHTSQYLCATDGSGNTIYFGEGSWLTVV.

V usage is TRBV28 and J usage is TRBJ1-6; 10 nucleotides line up with TRBD1. Germline V gene lookup returns CDR1 MDHEN and CDR2 SYDVKM. The CDR3 has 16 amino acids. The J segment lost 5 bases and the V segment lost 5 bases, leaving 6 bases of the junction unmatched. CDR3 in DNA: TGTGCCAGCAGTCCGGGGACAGGGGCGAATAATTCACCCCTCCACTTT. Protein sequence: CASSPGTGANNSPLHF.

This clone was detected only once. The genes are TRBV19 and TRBJ2-1, with D unclear. The germline CDR1 and CDR2 sequences are LNHDA and SQIVND (reference sequence). V lost 6 bases to trimming and J lost 7 bases, with 16 bases between them. This CDR3 is 14 amino acids long. Here the CDR3 DNA reads TGTGCCAGTAGCCTCCCACAGACAAGGAATGAGCAGTTCTTC. This gives the protein CASSLPQTRNEQFF.

V and J are TRBV19 and TRBJ1-3; a weak D match, TRBD1 (5 bases). Looked up from germline, CDR1 is LNHDA and CDR2 is SQIVND (reference sequence). The V gene lost 4 bases and the J gene lost 1 base, with 17 bases spanning the gap. This CDR3 is 17 amino acids long. DNA for the CDR3: TGTGCCAGTAGTACTAAGCCGGGGACGGCTTCTGGAAACACCATATATTTT. As protein: CASSTKPGTASGNTIYF.

The genes are TRBV6-5 and TRBJ1-2, with D possibly being TRBD1 (5 bases). The CDR3 totals 15 residues. The V and J ends lost 7 bases and 6 bases respectively, with 21 bases between them. Germline V gene lookup returns CDR1 MNHEY and CDR2 SVGAGI. CDR3: CASILKGFEQHGYTF. In nucleotides, the CDR3 is TGTGCCAGCATCTTGAAGGGGTTCGAACAACATGGCTACACCTTC.

The chain employs TRBV19 and TRBJ2-3; D might be TRBD2 (6 bases). The germline V gene encodes CDR1 LNHDA and CDR2 SQIVND (reference sequence). Trimming cost V 7 bases and J 6 bases, with 17 bases left between them. CDR3 length equals 14 residues. Here the CDR3 reads CASNPGLLLDTQYF. CDR3 in DNA: TGTGCCAGTAACCCGGGACTTCTGCTGGATACGCAGTATTTT.

As concerns this clone: Distinct nucleotide sequences in the sample also encode this CDR3. J is TRBJ2-5 and V is TRBV6-5; weak D call: TRBD1 (6 bases). Trimming left V 5 bases short and J 4 bases short, with 8 bases between. Germline values: CDR1 MNHEY, CDR2 SVGAGI. The CDR3 extends over 12 amino acids. In DNA form, the CDR3 reads TGTGCCAGCAGTCGAGGGGGAGAGACCCAGTACTTC. The encoded protein is CASSRGGETQYF.

The chain links TRBV5-4 to TRBJ2-5, with 8 bases aligning to TRBD1. The V and J ends lost 4 bases and 5 bases, in that order; junction bases with no gene match: 13. Germline-derived CDR1 and CDR2 are SGHNT and YYREEE (reference sequence). The CDR3 sequence is 16 residues long. In nucleotides, the CDR3 is TGTGCCAGCAGCATTCCCTCGGGACAGGTAGCGGAGACCCAGTACTTC. Its protein product is CASSIPSGQVAETQYF.

The chain carries TRBV6-2 or TRBV6-3 and TRBJ2-7; no clear D gene. There are 11 residues in the CDR3. Deletions cut 5 bases from V and 1 base from J, with 3 bases between. Per germline, CDR1 MNHEY and CDR2 SVGEGT. Written as DNA, the CDR3 is TGTGCCAGCAGTCATTCCTACGAGCAGTACTTC. This sequence encodes CASSHSYEQYF.

The chain combines TRBV30 with TRBJ1-1; D remains ambiguous. V gave up 8 bases and J gave up 5 bases, with 15 bases separating them. Germline CDR1 and CDR2: GTSNPN and SVGIG (reference sequence). The CDR3 runs 12 residues. CDR3 nucleotide sequence: TGTGCCAGCCGATTGAGAGGGACTGAAGCTTTCTTT. This gives the protein CASRLRGTEAFF.

The chain uses TRBV5-6 and TRBJ2-6, with a weak D call TRBD1 (6 bases). Trimming shortened V by 5 bases and J by 1 base, and 16 bases separated the two germline ends. The CDR3 is 17 amino acids. CDR1 is SGHDT, CDR2 YYEEEE, per germline. CDR3 region: CASSSGTRGSGANVLTF. DNA of the CDR3: TGTGCCAGCAGTTCCGGGACAAGGGGTTCTGGGGCCAACGTCCTGACTTTC.

As regards this clone: The sample holds other DNA sequences that translate to the same CDR3. The chain combines TRBV18 with TRBJ2-6, with D unresolved. Germline CDR1 and CDR2: KGHSH and LQKENI. Trimming cost V 2 bases and J 1 base, with 3 bases left between them. The CDR3 spans 14 residues. CDR3 region: CASSPGSGANVLTF. CDR3 nucleotide sequence: TGTGCCAGCTCACCAGGGTCTGGGGCCAACGTCCTGACTTTC.

V usage is TRBV12-2 and J usage is TRBJ2-1; the table's D call of TRBD1 was not tested on the DNA. TRBV12-2 is deemed a pseudogene. The CDR3 totals 19 residues. The CDR3 DNA reads as TGTGCAAGTCGCTTTATTAAACGACGACAGGCAAGCTCCTACAATGAGCAGTTCTTC. Translated: CASRFIKRRQASSYNEQFF.

The V gene is TRBV18, the J gene TRBJ2-5; D unclear. V lost 5 bases, J lost 2 bases, and 18 bases lay in between. This CDR3 is built from 16 residues. The germline V gene encodes CDR1 KGHSH and CDR2 LQKENI. CDR3 protein: CASSTSAAAEQETQYF. The CDR3 DNA reads as TGTGCCAGCTCAACTTCCGCTGCGGCCGAACAAGAGACCCAGTACTTC.

On this clone itself: In the same sample, other DNA sequences code for this CDR3. The V gene is TRBV5-1, the J gene TRBJ2-2, with D hard to call. CDR1 and CDR2 from the germline V gene are SGHRS and YFSETQ. Trimming cost V 2 bases and J 3 bases, with 2 bases left between them. CDR3 length equals 12 residues. The CDR3 protein is CASSFYTGELFF. CDR3 DNA sequence: TGCGCCAGCAGCTTTTACACCGGGGAGCTGTTTTTT.

The rearrangement uses TRBV24-1 and TRBJ1-5; TRBD1 is a possible D gene (5 bases). The CDR3 has 14 amino acids. V was cut by 5 bases and J by 2 bases, with 9 bases left in between. Germline V gives CDR1 KGHDR, CDR2 SFDVKD. In DNA, the CDR3 is TGTGCCACCAGTGCAGGGTCGGGCAATCAGCCCCAGCATTTT. Translating it yields CATSAGSGNQPQHF.

V usage is TRBV27 and J usage is TRBJ2-7; D unclear. This CDR3 comprises 14 residues. Germline V gives CDR1 MNHEY, CDR2 SMNVEV (reference sequence). The germline V and J ends were trimmed by 0 bases and 7 bases, with 13 bases remaining between them. As DNA, the CDR3 is TGTGCCAGCAGTTTATCGCCCTTTCTCCCGGAGCAGTACTTC. It codes for CASSLSPFLPEQYF.

This chain uses TRBV27 with TRBJ1-2; D remains unclear. CDR3 length: 13 amino acids. Germline assignment: CDR1 MNHEY and CDR2 SMNVEV (reference sequence). Trimming removed 6 bases at V and 7 bases at J, with 15 bases between. The CDR3 region is CASSIQPLGGYTF. The CDR3 nucleotides are TGTGCCAGCAGCATTCAACCTCTCGGTGGCTACACCTTC.

This rearrangement joins TRBV18 to TRBJ1-4, with D maybe TRBD1 (5 bases). The CDR3 is made up of 16 amino acids. The V end lost 2 bases, the J end lost 3 bases, and 13 bases lay between the germline ends. Per germline, CDR1 KGHSH and CDR2 LQKENI. The CDR3 is CASSPIAGGSNEKLFF. CDR3 DNA: TGTGCCAGCTCACCAATTGCTGGGGGTTCTAATGAAAAACTGTTTTTT.